This TCR beta chain was captured by sequencing in a study of beta chain features in type 1 diabetes. Study in general: Sorted cells numbering roughly 98,000,000 were examined across all samples. Notes on the study in general: Any role of HLA type in TCRB rearrangement remained unresolved here. Individuals with type 1 diabetes displayed fewer insertions and more deletions at VDJ junctions. High TCR expression in some cells could lead to their over-representation in cDNA sequencing. Type 1 diabetes patients showed a moderate but significant shortening of TCRB CDR3s in all four CD4+ subsets.

Details on this clone: Its antigen is not known.

The whole isolated RNA underwent reverse transcription, so sequencing captured expressed TCRB transcripts. The protocol was immunoSEQ multiplex PCR, while the TCRdb copy is restricted to in-frame clones and leaves out a portion. Of under 300,000 clones listed, 24% are singletons. The CDR3 contains 17 residues. The germline gives CDR1 SGDLS, CDR2 YYNGEE. V dropped 0 bases and J dropped 4; count of bases not matched to a gene: 9. The chain has TRBV9 and TRBJ2-1; 8 bases fit TRBD2. Sequencing was performed on naive CD4+ T cells from blood. This clonotype originated in a woman under 40 with type 1 diabetes. CDR3 sequence reads: CASSVGGLALGYNEQFF. CDR3 DNA: TGTGCCAGCAGCGTAGGTGGACTAGCTCTCGGTTACAATGAGCAGTTCTTC.